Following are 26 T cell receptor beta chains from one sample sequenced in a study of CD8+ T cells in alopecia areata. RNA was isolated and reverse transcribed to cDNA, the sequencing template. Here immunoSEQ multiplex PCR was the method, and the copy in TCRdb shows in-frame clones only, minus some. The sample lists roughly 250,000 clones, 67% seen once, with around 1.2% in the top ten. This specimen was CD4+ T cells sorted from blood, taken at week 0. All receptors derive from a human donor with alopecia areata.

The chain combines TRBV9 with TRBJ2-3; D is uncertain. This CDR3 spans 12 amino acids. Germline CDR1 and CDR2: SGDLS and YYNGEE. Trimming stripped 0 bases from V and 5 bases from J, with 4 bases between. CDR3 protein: CASSVGQDTQYF. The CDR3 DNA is TGTGCCAGCAGCGTAGGCCAAGATACGCAGTATTTT.

The CDR3 bases are TGTGCCAGCAGCAAAATAGCGGGGCAAGAGACCCAGTACTTC. It is translated as CASSKIAGQETQYF. V and J are TRBV9 and TRBJ2-5; the match to TRBD2 covers 8 bases. Germline values: CDR1 SGDLS, CDR2 YYNGEE. V trimming: 4 bases; J trimming: 2 bases; junction bases outside the gene matches: 4. This CDR3 has 14 amino acids.

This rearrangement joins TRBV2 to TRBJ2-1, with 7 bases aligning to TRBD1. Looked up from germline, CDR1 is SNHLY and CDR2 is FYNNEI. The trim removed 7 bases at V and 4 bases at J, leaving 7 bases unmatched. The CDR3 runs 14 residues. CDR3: CASISRGNYNEQFF. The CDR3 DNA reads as TGTGCCAGCATTAGCAGGGGGAATTACAATGAGCAGTTCTTC.

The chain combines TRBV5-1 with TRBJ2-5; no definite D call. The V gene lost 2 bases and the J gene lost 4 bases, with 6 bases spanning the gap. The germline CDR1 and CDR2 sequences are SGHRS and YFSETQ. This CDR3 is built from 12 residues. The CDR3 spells CASSLTRETQYF. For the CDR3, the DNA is TGCGCCAGCAGCTTAACCAGAGAGACCCAGTACTTC.

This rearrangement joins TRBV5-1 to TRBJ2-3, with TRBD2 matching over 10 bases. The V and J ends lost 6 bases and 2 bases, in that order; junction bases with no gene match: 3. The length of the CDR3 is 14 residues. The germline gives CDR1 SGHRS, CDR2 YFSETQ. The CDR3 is CASTLAGVTDTQYF. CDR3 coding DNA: TGCGCCAGCACCCTAGCGGGGGTCACAGATACGCAGTATTTT.

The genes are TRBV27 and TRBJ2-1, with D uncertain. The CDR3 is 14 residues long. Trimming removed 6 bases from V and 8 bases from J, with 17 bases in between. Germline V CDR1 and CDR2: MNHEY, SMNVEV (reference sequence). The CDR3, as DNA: TGTGCCAGCAGCTTACGGGCCAAGCACGATGAGCAGTTCTTC. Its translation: CASSLRAKHDEQFF.

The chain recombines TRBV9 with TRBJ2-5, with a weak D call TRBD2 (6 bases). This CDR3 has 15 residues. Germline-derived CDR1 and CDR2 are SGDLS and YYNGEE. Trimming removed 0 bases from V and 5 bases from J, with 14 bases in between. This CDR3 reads CASSVGSGERETQYF. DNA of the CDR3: TGTGCCAGCAGCGTAGGTAGCGGCGAGCGGGAGACCCAGTACTTC.

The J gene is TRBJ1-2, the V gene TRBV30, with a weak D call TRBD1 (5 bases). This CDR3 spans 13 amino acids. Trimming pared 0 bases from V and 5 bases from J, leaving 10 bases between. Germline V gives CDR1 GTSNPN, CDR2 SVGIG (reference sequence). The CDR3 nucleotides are TGTGCCTGGAGTGTACACCCAGGGTATGGCTACACCTTC. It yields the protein CAWSVHPGYGYTF.

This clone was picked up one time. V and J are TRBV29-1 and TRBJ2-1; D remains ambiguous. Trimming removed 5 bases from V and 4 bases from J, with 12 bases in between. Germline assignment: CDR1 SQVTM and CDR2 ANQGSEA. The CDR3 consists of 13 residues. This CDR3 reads CSVKGMDYNEQFF. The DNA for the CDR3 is TGCAGCGTTAAAGGGATGGATTACAATGAGCAGTTCTTC.

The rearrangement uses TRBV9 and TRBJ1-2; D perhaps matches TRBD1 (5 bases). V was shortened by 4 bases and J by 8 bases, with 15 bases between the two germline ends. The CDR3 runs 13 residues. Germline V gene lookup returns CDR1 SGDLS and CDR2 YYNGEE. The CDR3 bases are TGTGCCAGCAGCTTCGACTTGGGACTCGGCTACACCTTC. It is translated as CASSFDLGLGYTF.

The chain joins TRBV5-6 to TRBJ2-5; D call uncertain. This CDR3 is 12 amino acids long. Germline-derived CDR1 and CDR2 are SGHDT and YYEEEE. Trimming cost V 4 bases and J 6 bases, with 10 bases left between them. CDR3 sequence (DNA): TGTGCCAGCAGCCAAATCCCCCAGACCCAGTACTTC. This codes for CASSQIPQTQYF.

The CDR3 spells CASSRDRGSFSSYEQYF. The CDR3 region has the DNA TGTGCCAGCAGTAGGGACAGGGGATCCTTCAGCTCCTACGAGCAGTACTTC. The J gene is TRBJ2-7, the V gene TRBV27, with TRBD1 identical over 10 bases. The CDR3 runs 17 residues. Germline CDR1 is MNHEY and CDR2 is SMNVEV (reference sequence). J lost 0 bases, V lost 5 bases, and 10 bases had no gene match.

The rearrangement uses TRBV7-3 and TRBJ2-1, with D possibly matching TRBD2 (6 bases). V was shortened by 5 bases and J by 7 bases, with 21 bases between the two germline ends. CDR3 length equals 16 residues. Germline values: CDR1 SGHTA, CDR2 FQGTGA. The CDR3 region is CASSRRDGLVGNEQFF. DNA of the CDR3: TGTGCCAGCAGCAGGAGGGACGGCCTAGTGGGAAATGAGCAGTTCTTC.

DNA for the CDR3: TGTGCCAGCAAGCCTGAAATTAATCAGCCCCAGCATTTT. As protein: CASKPEINQPQHF. The chain carries TRBV2 and TRBJ1-5; the D is unclear. Germline V gives CDR1 SNHLY, CDR2 FYNNEI. V dropped 7 bases and J dropped 4 bases, with 11 bases sitting between them. The CDR3 is 13 amino acids.

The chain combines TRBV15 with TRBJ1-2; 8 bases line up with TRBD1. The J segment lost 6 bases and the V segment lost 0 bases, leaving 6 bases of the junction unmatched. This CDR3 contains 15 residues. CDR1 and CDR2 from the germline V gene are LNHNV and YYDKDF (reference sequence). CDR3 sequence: CATSRDVAGGHGYTF. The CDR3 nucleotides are TGTGCCACCAGCAGAGATGTGGCAGGGGGCCATGGCTACACCTTC.

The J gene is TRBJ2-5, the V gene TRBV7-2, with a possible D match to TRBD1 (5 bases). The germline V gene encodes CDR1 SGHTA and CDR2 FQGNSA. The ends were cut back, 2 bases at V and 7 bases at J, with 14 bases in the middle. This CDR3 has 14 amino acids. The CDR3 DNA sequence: TGTGCCAGCAGCTTATTGGGGCAGGACGGGACCCAGTACTTC. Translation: CASSLLGQDGTQYF.

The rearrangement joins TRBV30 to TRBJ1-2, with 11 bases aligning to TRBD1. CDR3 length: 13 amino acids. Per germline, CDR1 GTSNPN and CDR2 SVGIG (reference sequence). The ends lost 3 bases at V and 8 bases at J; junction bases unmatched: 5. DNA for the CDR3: TGTGCCTGGAGCCGGACAGGGGGCGGAGGCTACACCTTC. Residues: CAWSRTGGGGYTF. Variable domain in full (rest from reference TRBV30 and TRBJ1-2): SQTIHQWPATLVQPVGSPLSLECTVEGTSNPNLYWYRQAAGRGLQLLFYSVGIGQISSEVPQNLSASRPQDRQFILSSKKLLLSDSGFYLCAWSRTGGGGYTFGSGTRLTVV.

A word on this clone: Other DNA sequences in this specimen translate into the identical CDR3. This CDR3 reads CASSQGRAETQYF. The CDR3 DNA reads TGCGCCAGCAGCCAGGGGAGAGCAGAGACCCAGTACTTC. J is TRBJ2-5 and V is TRBV4-1; maybe TRBD2 (5 bases). Germline loops: CDR1 MGHRA, CDR2 YSYEKL. Trimming removed 3 bases at V and 4 bases at J, with 9 bases between. This CDR3 has 13 amino acids.

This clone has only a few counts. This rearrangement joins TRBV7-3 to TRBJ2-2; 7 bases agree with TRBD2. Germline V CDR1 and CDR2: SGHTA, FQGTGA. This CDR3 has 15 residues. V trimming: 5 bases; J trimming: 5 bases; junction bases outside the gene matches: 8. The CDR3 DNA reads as TGTGCCAGCAGCCCCTCCCGGGGGGATACCGGGGAGCTGTTTTTT. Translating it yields CASSPSRGDTGELFF.

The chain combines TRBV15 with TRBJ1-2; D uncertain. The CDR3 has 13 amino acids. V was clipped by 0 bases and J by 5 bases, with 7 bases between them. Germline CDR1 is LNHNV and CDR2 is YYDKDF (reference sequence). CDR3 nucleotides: TGTGCCACCAGCAGAGATCAACAGTATGGCTACACCTTC. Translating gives CATSRDQQYGYTF.

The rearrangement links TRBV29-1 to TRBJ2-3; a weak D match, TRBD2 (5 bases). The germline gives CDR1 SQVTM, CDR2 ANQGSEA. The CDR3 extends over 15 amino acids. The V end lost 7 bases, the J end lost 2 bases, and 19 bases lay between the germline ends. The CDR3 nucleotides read TGCAGCGCACCCCCACGGGGAATCTTCACAGATACGCAGTATTTT. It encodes CSAPPRGIFTDTQYF.

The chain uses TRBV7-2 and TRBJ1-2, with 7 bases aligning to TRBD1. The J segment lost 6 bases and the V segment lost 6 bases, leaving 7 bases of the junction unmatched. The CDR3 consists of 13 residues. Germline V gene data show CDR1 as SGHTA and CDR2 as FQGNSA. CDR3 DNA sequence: TGTGCCAGCAGAAGTACAGGGGCGCATGGCTACACCTTC. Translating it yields CASRSTGAHGYTF.

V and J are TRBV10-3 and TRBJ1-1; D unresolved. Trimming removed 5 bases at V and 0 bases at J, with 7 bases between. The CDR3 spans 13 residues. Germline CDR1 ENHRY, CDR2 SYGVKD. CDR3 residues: CAISLTVNTEAFF. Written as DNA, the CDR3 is TGTGCCATCAGTCTGACGGTGAACACTGAAGCTTTCTTT.

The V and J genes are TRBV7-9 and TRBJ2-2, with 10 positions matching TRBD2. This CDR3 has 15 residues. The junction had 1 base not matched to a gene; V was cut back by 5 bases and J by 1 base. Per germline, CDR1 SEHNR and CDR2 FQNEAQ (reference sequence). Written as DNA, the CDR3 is TGTGCCAGCAGCCGGACTAGCGGGAACACCGGGGAGCTGTTTTTT. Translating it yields CASSRTSGNTGELFF.

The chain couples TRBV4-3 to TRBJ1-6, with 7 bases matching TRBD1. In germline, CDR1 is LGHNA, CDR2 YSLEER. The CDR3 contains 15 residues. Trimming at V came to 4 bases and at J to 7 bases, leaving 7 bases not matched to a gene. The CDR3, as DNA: TGCGCCAGCAGCCCAACGGACAGGACCAATTCACCCCTCCACTTT. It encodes CASSPTDRTNSPLHF.

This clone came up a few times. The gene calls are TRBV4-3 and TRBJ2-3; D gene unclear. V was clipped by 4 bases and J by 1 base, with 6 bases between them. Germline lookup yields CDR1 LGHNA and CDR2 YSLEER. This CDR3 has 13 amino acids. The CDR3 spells CASSLQRTDTQYF. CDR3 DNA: TGCGCCAGCAGCCTCCAACGCACAGATACGCAGTATTTT.